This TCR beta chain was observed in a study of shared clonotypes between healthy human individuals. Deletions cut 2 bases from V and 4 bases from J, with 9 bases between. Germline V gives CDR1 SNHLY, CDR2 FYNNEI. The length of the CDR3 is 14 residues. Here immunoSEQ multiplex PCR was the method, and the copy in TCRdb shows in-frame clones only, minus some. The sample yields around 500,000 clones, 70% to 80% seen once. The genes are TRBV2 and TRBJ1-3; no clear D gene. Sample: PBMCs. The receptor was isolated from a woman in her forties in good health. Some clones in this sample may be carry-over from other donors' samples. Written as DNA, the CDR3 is TGTGCCAGCAGTGAACGGGATATCGGAAACACCATATATTTT. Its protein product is CASSERDIGNTIYF.